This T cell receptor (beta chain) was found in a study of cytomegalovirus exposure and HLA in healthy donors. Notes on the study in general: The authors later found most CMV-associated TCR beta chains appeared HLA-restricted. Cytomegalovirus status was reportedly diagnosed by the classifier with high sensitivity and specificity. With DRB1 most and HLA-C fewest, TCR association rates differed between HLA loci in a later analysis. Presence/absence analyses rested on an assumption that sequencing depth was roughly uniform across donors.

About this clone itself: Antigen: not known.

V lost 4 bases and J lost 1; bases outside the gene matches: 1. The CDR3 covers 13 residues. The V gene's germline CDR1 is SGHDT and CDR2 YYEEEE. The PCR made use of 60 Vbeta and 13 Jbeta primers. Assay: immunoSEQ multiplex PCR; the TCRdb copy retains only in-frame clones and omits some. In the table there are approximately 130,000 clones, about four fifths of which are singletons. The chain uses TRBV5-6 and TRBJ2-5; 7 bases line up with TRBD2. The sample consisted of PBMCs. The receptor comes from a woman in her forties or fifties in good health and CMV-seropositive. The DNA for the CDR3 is TGTGCCAGCAGCGGACTAGTCCAAGAGACCCAGTACTTC. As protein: CASSGLVQETQYF.